This TCR beta chain was obtained from a study of control samples from healthy donors and cancer patients. CDR1 and CDR2 (germline): LGHDT, YNNKEL (reference sequence). V was clipped by 0 bases and J by 2 bases; unmatched bases: 5. The length of the CDR3 is 16 residues. Using immunoSEQ multiplex PCR, the repertoire was profiled, and TCRdb retains in-frame clones only, with some absent. This sample has about 79,000 clones, with 93% found just once. This chain links TRBV3-1 (or the pseudogene TRBV3-2) with TRBJ2-3; 7 bases line up with TRBD2. The clonotype originates from a woman aged 40 to 49 with lung cancer. Sample: PBMCs. Written as DNA, the CDR3 is TGTGCCAGCAGCCAAGATCCGGGACTAATCACAGATACGCAGTATTTT. This codes for CASSQDPGLITDTQYF.